A single sample is the source of the 13 T cell receptor beta chains below, sequenced in a study of CXCR3-negative and CXCR3-positive naive CD8 T cells. Study-level points and caveats: CXCR3-positive naive cells carried more hydrophobic TRB CDR3s than CXCR3-negative ones.

UMI-tagged TRB cDNA libraries were built via 5' RACE. TCRdb reanalyzed the 5' RACE reads and collapses them to one entry per CDR3 protein, without DNA. The ten most abundant clones cover around 4.9% of a sample with just under 65,000 distinct CDR3 sequences. Their cognate antigens are unknown. The specimen sequenced was naive CXCR3+ CD8+ T cells from blood. Subset meaning: CD45RO-CCR7+CD27+CD95- naive CD8+ T cells expressing CXCR3 (TNR3+). These receptors all stem from a human donor in good health. Some clones in this sample may be carry-over from other donors' samples.

In terms of frequency, this clonotype is medium-sized. The chain carries TRBV7-9 and TRBJ2-7. This CDR3 contains 14 residues. The germline gives CDR1 SEHNR, CDR2 FQNEAQ (reference sequence). This CDR3 is CASSLGSSFYEQYF.

The chain has TRBV28 and TRBJ1-1; the TCRdb call, TRBD1, lacks DNA for checking. The CDR3 extends over 14 amino acids. Germline V gives CDR1 MDHEN, CDR2 SYDVKM. CDR3 protein: CASRPTGTNTEAFF.

This sequence joins TRBV28 and TRBJ2-4; TCRdb's assignment of TRBD2 cannot be checked, as there is no DNA. CDR1 MDHEN and CDR2 SYDVKM come from the germline V gene. The CDR3 length is 16 residues. The CDR3 loop is CASSSRLAESKNIQYF.

The genes are TRBV7-9 and TRBJ2-1; TCRdb picks TRBD2, but there is no DNA to check that call. This CDR3 spans 15 amino acids. The V gene's germline CDR1 is SEHNR and CDR2 FQNEAQ (reference sequence). CDR3 region: CASSPGGTNYNEQFF.

The genes are TRBV23-1 and TRBJ2-1; TCRdb reports TRBD2, a call that lacks DNA to check it against. TRBV23-1 is marked as an open reading frame, function uncertain. The CDR3 contains 20 residues. CDR3 amino acids: CASSQSIPSGGQISYNEQFF.

This chain links TRBV20-1 with TRBJ1-5. Germline V gene data show CDR1 as DFQATT and CDR2 as SNEGSKA (reference sequence). CDR3 length: 16 residues. The CDR3 loop is CSARDEQVDSNQPQHF.

The chain combines TRBV14 with TRBJ2-1; TCRdb lists TRBD1, though no DNA is available to test this call. This CDR3 region has 16 residues. CDR1 SGHDN and CDR2 FVKESK come from the germline V gene. CDR3 in amino acids: CASSQLVTGWSDEQFF.

The chain uses TRBV29-1 and TRBJ2-2. The CDR3 is made up of 12 amino acids. The V gene's germline CDR1 is SQVTM and CDR2 ANQGSEA. CDR3 amino acids: CSVVGRTGELFF.

The J gene is TRBJ2-7, the V gene TRBV21-1. TRBV21-1 corresponds to a pseudogene. The CDR3 is 12 residues long. CDR3 region: CASSTAFYEQYF.

The rearrangement joins TRBV7-8 to TRBJ2-1; without DNA, the TCRdb call of TRBD2 cannot be checked. Germline V gives CDR1 SGHVS, CDR2 FQNEAQ. This CDR3 region has 16 residues. The CDR3 loop reads CASSLLAGDSYNEQFF.

V usage is TRBV7-3 and J usage is TRBJ1-1. This CDR3 region has 13 residues. Germline CDR1 SGHTA, CDR2 FQGTGA. CDR3: CASSLTAGTEAFF.

The V gene is TRBV12-3 or TRBV12-4, the J gene TRBJ2-5; the TCRdb D gene call, TRBD1, has no DNA to confirm it. The CDR3 totals 16 residues. The chain's CDR3 is CASSPGVTGGGETQYF.

This chain connects TRBV6-2 or TRBV6-3 to TRBJ2-3; TCRdb selects TRBD1, and the lack of DNA leaves this call unchecked. Germline V gene data show CDR1 as MNHEY and CDR2 as SVGEGT. The CDR3 covers 15 residues. CDR3 in amino acids: CASVSGGSTTDTQYF.